The 25 T cell receptor beta chains in this list originate from one sample, sequenced in a study of T-cell reconstitution after alpha-beta-depleted transplantation in children. Unique molecular identifiers featured in how the TCRbeta library was prepared. Using its own MiXCR run on the PCR reads, TCRdb lists one record per CDR3 protein. The data show about a million distinct CDR3 sequences, with about 26% seen just once and about 28% held by the top ten. The material sequenced was PBMCs, mostly from graft donor cells, taken 360 days after TCRalphabeta/CD19-depleted stem cell transplant. The receptors come from a boy under three years old who had a stem cell transplant for SCID, so the T cells may come from the graft donor.

The chain uses TRBV7-8 and TRBJ1-4; D is perhaps TRBD1 (5 bases). V was cut by 2 bases and J by 0 bases, with 7 bases left in between. Germline CDR1 SGHVS, CDR2 FQNEAQ. The CDR3 is made up of 15 amino acids. This chain's CDR3 is CASSLRGTTNEKLFF. CDR3 nucleotide sequence: TGTGCCAGCAGCTTACGGGGGACAACTAATGAAAAACTGTTTTTT.

This clonotype occurred a few times. This rearrangement joins TRBV20-1 to TRBJ2-1, with 7 bases matching TRBD2. Germline lookup yields CDR1 DFQATT and CDR2 SNEGSKA (reference sequence). The CDR3 is made up of 15 amino acids. The ends lost 3 bases at V and 2 bases at J; junction bases unmatched: 7. The CDR3 loop reads CSARDRTRAYNEQFF. The CDR3 region has the DNA TGCAGTGCTAGGGACCGGACTAGAGCCTACAATGAGCAGTTCTTC.

In this sample, this clonotype turned up a few times. The chain recombines TRBV6-5 with TRBJ1-1, with a weak D call TRBD1 (5 bases). This CDR3 has 14 amino acids. Per germline, CDR1 MNHEY and CDR2 SVGAGI. The V and J ends lost 4 bases and 2 bases respectively, with 11 bases between them. The CDR3 region has the DNA TGTGCCAGCAGTTTGCGGGACCCTAACACTGAAGCTTTCTTT. It translates to CASSLRDPNTEAFF.

The chain employs TRBV7-6 and TRBJ1-1; no firm D call. V dropped 5 bases and J dropped 1 base, with 11 bases sitting between them. Germline CDR1 SGHVS, CDR2 FNYEAQ. The CDR3 runs to 14 residues. The CDR3 spells CASSPPEENTEAFF. CDR3 coding DNA: TGTGCCAGCAGCCCCCCAGAGGAGAACACTGAAGCTTTCTTT. Together with reference TRBV7-6 and TRBJ1-1, the CDR3 gives the full variable domain: GAGVSQSPRYKVTKRGQDVALRCDPISGHVSLYWYRQALGQGPEFLTYFNYEAQQDKSGLPNDRFSAERPEGSISTLTIQRTEQRDSAMYRCASSPPEENTEAFFGQGTRLTVV.

The V gene is TRBV9, the J gene TRBJ2-1; tentatively, D is TRBD1 or TRBD2 (5 bases each). Germline CDR1 is SGDLS and CDR2 is YYNGEE. The CDR3 has 15 residues. The V and J ends lost 3 bases and 1 base respectively, with 11 bases between them. CDR3 DNA: TGTGCCAGCAGCGAGGGGACGGCTTCCTACAATGAGCAGTTCTTC. This encodes CASSEGTASYNEQFF.

The J gene is TRBJ2-5, the V gene TRBV10-3; no clear D. CDR3 length: 17 residues. CDR1 and CDR2 (germline): ENHRY, SYGVKD. V was clipped by 0 bases and J by 4 bases, with 18 bases between them. CDR3: CAISESSSRLRSETQYF. Written as DNA, the CDR3 is TGTGCCATCAGTGAGTCCTCGTCCCGCCTCCGGTCAGAGACCCAGTACTTC.

The chain recombines TRBV27 with TRBJ2-3, with 10 bases identical to TRBD2. Germline CDR1 reads MNHEY; CDR2 reads SMNVEV (reference sequence). The CDR3 consists of 15 residues. J was trimmed by 5 bases and V by 5 bases; bases with no gene match: 7. The CDR3 DNA reads TGTGCCAGCAGTCCTAGCGGGGGTTGGGGAGATACGCAGTATTTT. Protein product: CASSPSGGWGDTQYF.

The chain combines TRBV25-1 with TRBJ2-3; the D gene is possibly TRBD1 (6 bases). The CDR3 consists of 15 residues. Germline CDR1 and CDR2: MGHDK and SYGVNS. V was shortened by 8 bases and J by 0 bases, with 15 bases between the two germline ends. CDR3 region: CASGKQGPSTDTQYF. As DNA, the CDR3 is TGTGCCAGCGGAAAACAGGGTCCTAGCACAGATACGCAGTATTTT.

The rearrangement uses TRBV12-3 or TRBV12-4 and TRBJ1-3, with D tentatively TRBD1 (5 bases). The CDR3 is 15 residues long. Trimming shortened V by 2 bases and J by 0 bases, and 8 bases separated the two germline ends. CDR3 DNA: TGTGCCAGCAGTTTATCCGGGGGCTCTGGAAACACCATATATTTT. Protein sequence: CASSLSGGSGNTIYF.

There are a few counts of this clonotype. The chain combines TRBV2 with TRBJ2-5; D may be TRBD1 (7 bases). This CDR3 is 16 amino acids long. From germline, CDR1 is SNHLY and CDR2 FYNNEI. The V end was cut by 1 base, the J end by 9 bases, with 21 bases between. This CDR3 reads CASSEGQGRFGRPQYF. The CDR3 nucleotides read TGTGCCAGCAGTGAAGGACAGGGTAGATTTGGGAGGCCCCAGTACTTC.

This clonotype was counted only a few times. V is TRBV5-1 and J is TRBJ2-5, with 9 bases aligning to TRBD1. CDR1 is SGHRS, CDR2 YFSETQ, per germline. The CDR3 length is 16 residues. Unmatched junction bases numbered 13, after V lost 6 bases and J lost 4 bases. The CDR3 is CASTWARTGAGETQYF. As DNA, the CDR3 is TGCGCCAGCACCTGGGCGAGGACAGGGGCAGGAGAGACCCAGTACTTC.

The chain links TRBV2 to TRBJ1-4; D gene unclear. CDR1 and CDR2 from the germline V gene are SNHLY and FYNNEI. This CDR3 region has 14 residues. Trimming cost V 5 bases and J 7 bases, with 14 bases left between them. CDR3 coding DNA: TGTGCCAGCAGTTGGAAACGGGGTCTTGAAAAACTGTTTTTT. Protein product: CASSWKRGLEKLFF.

This chain joins TRBV11-2 and TRBJ1-1; 7 bases fit TRBD1. This CDR3 spans 15 amino acids. J gave up 3 bases and V 5 bases, and 9 bases lay outside the gene matches. CDR1 SGHAT and CDR2 FQNNGV come from the germline V gene. The CDR3 reads CASSPPTGQDTEAFF. CDR3 nucleotides: TGTGCCAGCAGCCCACCGACAGGGCAGGACACTGAAGCTTTCTTT.

The V gene is TRBV5-1, the J gene TRBJ2-6; D unclear. V was clipped by 4 bases and J by 0 bases, with 8 bases between them. The CDR3 extends over 15 amino acids. The V gene's germline CDR1 is SGHRS and CDR2 YFSETQ. In DNA form, the CDR3 reads TGCGCCAGCAGCAAAATTGCCTCTGGGGCCAACGTCCTGACTTTC. Amino acids: CASSKIASGANVLTF.

There are a few counts of this clonotype. This rearrangement joins TRBV20-1 to TRBJ2-4, with 7 bases lining up with TRBD2. With 7 bases clipped from V and 6 bases from J, the junction kept 6 bases outside the gene matches. The CDR3 consists of 12 residues. CDR1 and CDR2 from the germline V gene are DFQATT and SNEGSKA (reference sequence). In nucleotides, the CDR3 is TGCAGTGGTAAACCGGGGGGAAACATTCAGTACTTC. Its protein product is CSGKPGGNIQYF.

This sequence joins TRBV12-3 or TRBV12-4 and TRBJ2-5; 7 nucleotides line up with TRBD2. The CDR3 extends over 15 amino acids. The junction had 14 bases not matched to a gene; V was cut back by 8 bases and J by 5 bases. Here the CDR3 reads CASRNRGGWGETQYF. Here the CDR3 DNA reads TGTGCCAGCCGAAATCGCGGGGGTTGGGGGGAGACCCAGTACTTC.

V usage is TRBV20-1 and J usage is TRBJ2-1, with a possible D match to TRBD1 (6 bases). With 4 bases removed from V and 7 bases from J, the gap between germline ends came to 11 bases. Germline assignment: CDR1 DFQATT and CDR2 SNEGSKA (reference sequence). The CDR3 length is 12 residues. CDR3 sequence: CSAIQTGNEQFF. CDR3 bases: TGCAGTGCTATCCAGACAGGTAATGAGCAGTTCTTC.

This clonotype was seen a few times. The chain couples TRBV12-3 or TRBV12-4 to TRBJ2-1, with TRBD2 matching 7 bases. CDR3 length equals 15 residues. Unmatched junction bases numbered 14, after V lost 8 bases and J lost 7 bases. The DNA of the CDR3 is TGTGCCAGCCGAGGGAGAGCGGGGTGGGGAAATGAGCAGTTCTTC. It is translated as CASRGRAGWGNEQFF.

The chain is built from TRBV7-8 and TRBJ2-1, with TRBD2 matching over 11 bases. The V segment lost 4 bases and the J segment 4 bases; nucleotides outside the gene matches: 12. Germline V gene lookup returns CDR1 SGHVS and CDR2 FQNEAQ. The CDR3 has 18 residues. The CDR3, as DNA: TGTGCCAGCAGCTCCAACCTCGAACTAGCGGGGGATTACAATGAGCAGTTCTTC. Protein product: CASSSNLELAGDYNEQFF.

For the CDR3, the DNA is TGTGCCAGCAGCTTTATATTAGCCCTTTGGGAGACCCAGTACTTC. Translating it yields CASSFILALWETQYF. This chain joins TRBV11-2 and TRBJ2-5, with unresolved D. CDR3 length: 15 residues. CDR1 SGHAT and CDR2 FQNNGV come from the germline V gene. Trimming took off 3 bases at V and 5 bases at J, with 16 bases between the two ends. Drawing the rest from reference TRBV11-2 and TRBJ2-5, the complete variable domain is EAGVAQSPRYKIIEKRQSVAFWCNPISGHATLYWYQQILGQGPKLLIQFQNNGVVDDSQLPKDRFSAERLKGVDSTLKIQPAKLEDSAVYLCASSFILALWETQYFGPGTRLLVL.

The V gene is TRBV5-1, the J gene TRBJ2-7; tentatively, D is TRBD2 (6 bases). The CDR3 loop spans 14 amino acids. Germline assignment: CDR1 SGHRS and CDR2 YFSETQ. The V end lost 1 base, the J end lost 3 bases, and 11 bases lay between the germline ends. CDR3 in amino acids: CASSLSRGIYEQYF. DNA for the CDR3: TGCGCCAGCAGCTTGTCTCGGGGGATCTACGAGCAGTACTTC.

The chain joins TRBV3-1 to TRBJ2-2, with D perhaps given as TRBD1 or TRBD2 (5 bases each). The germline V gene has CDR1 LGHDT and CDR2 YNNKEL (reference sequence). The V gene lost 5 bases and the J gene lost 5 bases, with 18 bases spanning the gap. This CDR3 contains 16 residues. The CDR3 here is CASSDFLGAYTGELFF. In nucleotides, the CDR3 is TGTGCCAGCAGCGACTTCCTCGGGGCGTATACCGGGGAGCTGTTTTTT.

The J gene is TRBJ2-1, the V gene TRBV7-8; 9 bases align to TRBD2. CDR1 SGHVS and CDR2 FQNEAQ come from the germline V gene. V lost 8 bases to trimming and J lost 10 bases; unmatched junction nucleotides: 15. CDR3 length equals 15 residues. The CDR3 DNA is TGTGCCAGCCTTCATCGGCTAGCGGGGCCCGGGGAGCAGTTCTTC. Amino acids: CASLHRLAGPGEQFF.

This clonotype was seen many times. The chain uses TRBV27 and TRBJ2-1; 10 nucleotides align to TRBD2. V shed 6 bases, J shed 12 bases, and the junction held 11 bases outside the gene matches. The CDR3 extends over 14 amino acids. Germline-derived CDR1 and CDR2 are MNHEY and SMNVEV (reference sequence). In DNA, the CDR3 is TGTGCCAGCAGCCCGGCACTAGCGGGGAAGGGGCAGTTCTTC. Amino acid sequence: CASSPALAGKGQFF.

The chain combines TRBV9 with TRBJ2-5; 8 nucleotides match TRBD2. CDR3 length: 14 residues. V was clipped by 3 bases and J by 3 bases; unmatched bases: 4. Germline assignment: CDR1 SGDLS and CDR2 YYNGEE. CDR3 sequence (DNA): TGTGCCAGCAGCGCGGGGGGGAGTAAAGAGACCCAGTACTTC. It is translated as CASSAGGSKETQYF.